These 7 T cell receptor beta chains were all obtained from the same sample, sequenced in a study of T cells in Graves' hyperthyroidism and ophthalmopathy. Amplification yielded TCR beta CDR3 regions, with RNA transcripts as the source. A first-round RT-PCR of the TCR CDR3 used the HTBI primer set. In TCRdb, the multiplex PCR reads were re-called with MiXCR into one record per CDR3 protein. The sample carries some 510,000 distinct CDR3 sequences, less than 25% recorded once. The specimen was blood. All receptors come from a man younger than 35 with Graves' hyperthyroidism.

The chain combines TRBV4-1 with TRBJ1-1; 7 positions match TRBD1. The germline CDR1 and CDR2 sequences are MGHRA and YSYEKL. The V and J ends lost 1 base and 3 bases, in that order; junction bases with no gene match: 11. This CDR3 has 17 amino acids. This chain's CDR3 is CASSQGTGQPRDTEAFF. In DNA, the CDR3 is TGCGCCAGCAGCCAAGGGACAGGACAACCACGGGACACTGAAGCTTTCTTT.

The V gene is TRBV30, the J gene TRBJ2-7, with unresolved D. The CDR3 length is 11 residues. V was shortened by 6 bases and J by 1 base, with 7 bases between the two germline ends. CDR1 and CDR2 (germline): GTSNPN, SVGIG (reference sequence). The CDR3 protein is CACTGSYEQYF. For the CDR3, the DNA is TGTGCCTGTACCGGTTCCTACGAGCAGTACTTC.

The chain carries TRBV10-3 and TRBJ2-7, with a weak D call TRBD1 (6 bases). The CDR3 is made up of 15 amino acids. The V and J ends lost 2 bases and 3 bases respectively, with 14 bases between them. Germline V CDR1 and CDR2: ENHRY, SYGVKD. CDR3 DNA sequence: TGTGCCATCAGTGAGAGAGGAGTAGGGGGCTACGAGCAGTACTTC. It is translated as CAISERGVGGYEQYF.

This clonotype came up a few times. The J gene is TRBJ1-1, the V gene TRBV18, with 10 positions matching TRBD1. Germline V gene sequence: CDR1 KGHSH, CDR2 LQKENI. Trimming cost V 3 bases and J 5 bases; bases outside gene matches: 6. CDR3 length: 15 amino acids. CDR3 sequence reads: CASSPWDRGGTEAFF. CDR3 DNA: TGTGCCAGCTCACCCTGGGACAGGGGTGGAACTGAAGCTTTCTTT. Using reference TRBV18 and TRBJ1-1 for the parts outside the CDR3, the full variable domain is NAGVMQNPRHLVRRRGQEARLRCSPMKGHSHVYWYRQLPEEGLKFMVYLQKENIIDESGMPKERFSAEFPKEGPSILRIQQVVRGDSAAYFCASSPWDRGGTEAFFGQGTRLTVV.

There are a few counts of this clonotype. The genes are TRBV7-6 and TRBJ1-3, with D tentatively TRBD1 (5 bases). Germline CDR1 reads SGHVS; CDR2 reads FNYEAQ. The CDR3 contains 16 residues. The V and J ends lost 5 bases and 5 bases respectively, with 19 bases between them. CDR3 amino acids: CASSGARREPRNTIYF. CDR3 coding DNA: TGTGCCAGCAGCGGGGCGCGGAGGGAACCGAGAAACACCATATATTTT.

This clonotype was observed at least ten times. This rearrangement joins TRBV27 to TRBJ2-7; TRBD1 might be the D (6 bases). The germline CDR1 and CDR2 sequences are MNHEY and SMNVEV (reference sequence). The V end was cut by 8 bases, the J end by 2 bases, with 13 bases between. CDR3 length equals 13 residues. The CDR3 DNA sequence: TGTGCCAGCTCCACGGCAGGGGCCTACGAGCAGTACTTC. It is translated as CASSTAGAYEQYF.

This clonotype appeared a few times. The rearrangement uses TRBV6-2 or TRBV6-3 and TRBJ1-5; 8 bases are a match to TRBD1. Germline V gene sequence: CDR1 MNHEY, CDR2 SVGEGT. The CDR3 is made up of 16 amino acids. V lost 0 bases, J lost 4 bases, and 5 bases stayed unmatched. The CDR3 protein is CASSYSPDRVNQPQHF. CDR3 DNA: TGTGCCAGCAGTTACTCCCCGGACAGGGTGAATCAGCCCCAGCATTTT.